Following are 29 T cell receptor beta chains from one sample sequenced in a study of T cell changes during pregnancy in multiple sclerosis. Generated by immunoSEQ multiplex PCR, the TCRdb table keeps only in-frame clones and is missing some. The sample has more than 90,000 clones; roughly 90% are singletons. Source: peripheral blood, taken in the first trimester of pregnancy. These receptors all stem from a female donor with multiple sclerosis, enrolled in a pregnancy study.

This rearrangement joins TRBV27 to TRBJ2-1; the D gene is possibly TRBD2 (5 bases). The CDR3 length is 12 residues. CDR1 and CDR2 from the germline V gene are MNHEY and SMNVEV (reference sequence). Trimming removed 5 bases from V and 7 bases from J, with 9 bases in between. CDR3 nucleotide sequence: TGTGCCAGCAGTGAACCGGGAAATGAGCAGTTCTTC. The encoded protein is CASSEPGNEQFF.

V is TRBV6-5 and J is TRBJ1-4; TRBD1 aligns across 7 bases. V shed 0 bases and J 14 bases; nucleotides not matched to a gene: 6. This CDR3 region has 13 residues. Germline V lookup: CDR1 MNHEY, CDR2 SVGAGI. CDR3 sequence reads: CASSYSRDRGLFF. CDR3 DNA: TGTGCCAGCAGTTACTCGAGGGACAGAGGGCTGTTTTTT.

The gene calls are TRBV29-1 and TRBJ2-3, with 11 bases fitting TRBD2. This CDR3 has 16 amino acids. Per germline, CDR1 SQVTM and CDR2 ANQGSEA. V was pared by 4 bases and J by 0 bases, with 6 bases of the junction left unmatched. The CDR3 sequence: CSVAGTSGSSTDTQYF. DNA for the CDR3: TGCAGCGTTGCCGGGACTAGCGGATCTAGCACAGATACGCAGTATTTT.

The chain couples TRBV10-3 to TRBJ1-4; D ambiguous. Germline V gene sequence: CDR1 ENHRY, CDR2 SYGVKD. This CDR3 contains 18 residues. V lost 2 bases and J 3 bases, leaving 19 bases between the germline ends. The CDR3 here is CAISEPQPEDSANEKLFF. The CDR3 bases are TGTGCCATCAGTGAGCCTCAGCCGGAGGATTCGGCTAATGAAAAACTGTTTTTT.

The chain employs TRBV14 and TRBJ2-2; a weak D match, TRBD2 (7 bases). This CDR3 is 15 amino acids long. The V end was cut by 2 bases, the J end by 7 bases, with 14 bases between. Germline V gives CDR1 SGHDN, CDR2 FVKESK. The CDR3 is CASSQPQGGSGELFF. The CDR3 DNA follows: TGTGCCAGCAGCCAACCACAGGGAGGGAGCGGGGAGCTGTTTTTT.

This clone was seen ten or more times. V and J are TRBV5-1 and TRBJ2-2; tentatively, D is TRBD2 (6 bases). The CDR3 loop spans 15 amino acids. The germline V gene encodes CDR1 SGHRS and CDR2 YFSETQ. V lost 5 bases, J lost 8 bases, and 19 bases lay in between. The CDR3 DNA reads TGCGCCAGCAGGTCTGGCGGGGAGAGCACTGGGGAGCTGTTTTTT. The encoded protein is CASRSGGESTGELFF.

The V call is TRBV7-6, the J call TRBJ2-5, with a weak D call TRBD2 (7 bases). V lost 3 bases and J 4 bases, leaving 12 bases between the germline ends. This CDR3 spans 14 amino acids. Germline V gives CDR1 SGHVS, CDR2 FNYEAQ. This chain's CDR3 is CASSLGGLLETQYF. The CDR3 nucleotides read TGTGCCAGCAGCTTGGGGGGGCTTTTAGAGACCCAGTACTTC. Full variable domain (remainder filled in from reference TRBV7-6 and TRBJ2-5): GAGVSQSPRYKVTKRGQDVALRCDPISGHVSLYWYRQALGQGPEFLTYFNYEAQQDKSGLPNDRFSAERPEGSISTLTIQRTEQRDSAMYRCASSLGGLLETQYFGPGTRLLVL.

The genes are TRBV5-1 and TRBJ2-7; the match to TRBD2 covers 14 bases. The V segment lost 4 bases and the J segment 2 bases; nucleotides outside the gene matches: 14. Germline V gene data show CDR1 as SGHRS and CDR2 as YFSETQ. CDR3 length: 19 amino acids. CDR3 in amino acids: CASSHPGTSGSRRPYEQYF. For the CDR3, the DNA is TGCGCCAGCAGCCATCCGGGGACTAGCGGGAGTCGACGCCCCTACGAGCAGTACTTC.

The CDR3 reads CASSLVAGDYEQYF. CDR3 sequence (DNA): TGTGCCAGCAGCTTAGTAGCGGGGGACTACGAGCAGTACTTC. The chain employs TRBV7-6 and TRBJ2-7; 9 nucleotides match TRBD2. This CDR3 has 14 amino acids. Germline loops: CDR1 SGHVS, CDR2 FNYEAQ. With 1 base clipped from V and 3 bases from J, the junction kept 1 base outside the gene matches.

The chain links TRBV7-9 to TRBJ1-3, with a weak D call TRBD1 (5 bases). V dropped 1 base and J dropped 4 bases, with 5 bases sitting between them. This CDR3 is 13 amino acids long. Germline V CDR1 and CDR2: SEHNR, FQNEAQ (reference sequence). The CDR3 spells CASSLGQGNTIYF. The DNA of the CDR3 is TGTGCCAGCAGCTTAGGACAGGGAAACACCATATATTTT. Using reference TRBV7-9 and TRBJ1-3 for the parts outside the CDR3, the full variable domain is DTGVSQNPRHKITKRGQNVTFRCDPISEHNRLYWYRQTLGQGPEFLTYFQNEAQLEKSRLLSDRFSAERPKGSFSTLEIQRTEQGDSAMYLCASSLGQGNTIYFGEGSWLTVV.

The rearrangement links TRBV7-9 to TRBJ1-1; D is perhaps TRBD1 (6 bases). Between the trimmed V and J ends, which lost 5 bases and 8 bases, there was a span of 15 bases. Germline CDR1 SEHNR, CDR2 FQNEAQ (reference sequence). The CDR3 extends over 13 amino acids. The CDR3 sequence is CASSPGQKTEAFF. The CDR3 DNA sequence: TGTGCCAGCAGCCCGGGACAAAAAACCGAAGCTTTCTTT.

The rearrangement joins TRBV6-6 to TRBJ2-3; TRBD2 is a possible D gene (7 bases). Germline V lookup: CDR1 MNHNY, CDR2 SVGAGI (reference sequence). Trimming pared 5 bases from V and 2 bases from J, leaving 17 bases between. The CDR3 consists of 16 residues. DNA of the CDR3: TGTGCCAGCAGTCCGGGGGCACTAGCGTCCACAGATACGCAGTATTTT. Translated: CASSPGALASTDTQYF.

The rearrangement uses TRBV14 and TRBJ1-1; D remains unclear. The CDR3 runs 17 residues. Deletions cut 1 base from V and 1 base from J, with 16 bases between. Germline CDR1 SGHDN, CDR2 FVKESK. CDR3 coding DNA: TGTGCCAGCAGCCAAGTGCCCCACACAGTCCCGAACACTGAAGCTTTCTTT. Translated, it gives CASSQVPHTVPNTEAFF.

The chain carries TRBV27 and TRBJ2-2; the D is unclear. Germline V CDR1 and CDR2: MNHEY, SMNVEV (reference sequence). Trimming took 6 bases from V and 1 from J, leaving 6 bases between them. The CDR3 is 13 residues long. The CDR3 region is CASRGLNTGELFF. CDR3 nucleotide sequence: TGTGCCAGCAGGGGCCTGAACACCGGGGAGCTGTTTTTT.

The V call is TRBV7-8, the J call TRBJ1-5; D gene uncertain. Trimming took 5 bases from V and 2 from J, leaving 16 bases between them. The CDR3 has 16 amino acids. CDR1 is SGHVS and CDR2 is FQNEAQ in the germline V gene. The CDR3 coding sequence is TGTGCCAGCAGCCCTCTATCGGGAAACGGCAATCAGCCCCAGCATTTT. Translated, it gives CASSPLSGNGNQPQHF.

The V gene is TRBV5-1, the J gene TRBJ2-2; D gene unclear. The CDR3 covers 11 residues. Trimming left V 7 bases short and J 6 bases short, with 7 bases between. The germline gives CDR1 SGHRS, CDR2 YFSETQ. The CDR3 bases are TGCGCCAGCTATCAGGCCGGGGAGCTGTTTTTT. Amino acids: CASYQAGELFF. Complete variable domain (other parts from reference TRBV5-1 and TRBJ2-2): KAGVTQTPRYLIKTRGQQVTLSCSPISGHRSVSWYQQTPGQGLQFLFEYFSETQRNKGNFPGRFSGRQFSNSRSEMNVSTLELGDSALYLCASYQAGELFFGEGSRLTVL.

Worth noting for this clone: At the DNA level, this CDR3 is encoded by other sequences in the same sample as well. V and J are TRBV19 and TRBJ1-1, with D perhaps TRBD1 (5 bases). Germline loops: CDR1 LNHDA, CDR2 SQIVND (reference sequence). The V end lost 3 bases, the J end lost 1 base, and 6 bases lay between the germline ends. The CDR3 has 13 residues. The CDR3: CASSMGQNTEAFF. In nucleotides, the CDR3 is TGTGCCAGTAGTATGGGGCAGAACACTGAAGCTTTCTTT.

The CDR3 nucleotides are TGCGCCAGCAGGCCGAGAGGCGGCAGCTCCTACGAGCAGTACTTC. The encoded protein is CASRPRGGSSYEQYF. J is TRBJ2-7 and V is TRBV10-2; D is uncertain. Germline-derived CDR1 and CDR2 are WSHSY and SAAADI. The CDR3 has 15 amino acids. V lost 6 bases and J 0 bases, leaving 15 bases between the germline ends.

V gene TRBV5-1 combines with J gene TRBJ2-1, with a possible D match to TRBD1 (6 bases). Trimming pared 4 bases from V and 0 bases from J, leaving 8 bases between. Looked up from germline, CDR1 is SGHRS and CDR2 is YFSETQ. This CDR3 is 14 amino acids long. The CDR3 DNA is TGCGCCAGCAGCGGGGGCAACTCCTACAATGAGCAGTTCTTC. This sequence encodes CASSGGNSYNEQFF.

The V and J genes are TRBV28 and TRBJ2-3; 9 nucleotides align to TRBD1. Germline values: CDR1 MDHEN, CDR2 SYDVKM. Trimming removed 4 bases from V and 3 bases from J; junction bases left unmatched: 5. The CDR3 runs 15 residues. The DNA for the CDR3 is TGTGCCAGCAGTTCCGGGACAGGGAGAACAGATACGCAGTATTTT. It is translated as CASSSGTGRTDTQYF.

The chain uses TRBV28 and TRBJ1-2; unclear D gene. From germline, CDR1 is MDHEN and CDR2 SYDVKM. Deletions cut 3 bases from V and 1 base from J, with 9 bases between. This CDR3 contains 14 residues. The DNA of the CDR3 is TGTGCCAGCAGTTTGAGGGCAGATAACTATGGCTACACCTTC. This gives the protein CASSLRADNYGYTF.

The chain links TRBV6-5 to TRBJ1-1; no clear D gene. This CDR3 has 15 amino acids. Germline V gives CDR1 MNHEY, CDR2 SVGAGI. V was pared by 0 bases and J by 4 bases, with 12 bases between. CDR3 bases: TGTGCCAGCAGTTACTCGAACCCTCCGGGCACTGAAGCTTTCTTT. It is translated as CASSYSNPPGTEAFF.

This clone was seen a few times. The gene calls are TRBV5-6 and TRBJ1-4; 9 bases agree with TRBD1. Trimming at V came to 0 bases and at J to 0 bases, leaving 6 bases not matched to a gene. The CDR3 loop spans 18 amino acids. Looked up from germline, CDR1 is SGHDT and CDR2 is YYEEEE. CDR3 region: CASSLVRDRDPTNEKLFF. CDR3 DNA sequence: TGTGCCAGCAGCTTGGTTCGGGACAGGGACCCAACTAATGAAAAACTGTTTTTT.

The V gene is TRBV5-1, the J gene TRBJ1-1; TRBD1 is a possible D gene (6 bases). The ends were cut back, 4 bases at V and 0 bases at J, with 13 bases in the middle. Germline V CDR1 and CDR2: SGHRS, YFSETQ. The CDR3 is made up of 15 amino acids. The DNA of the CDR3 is TGCGCCAGCAGCGGGATGACAGGCATGAACACTGAAGCTTTCTTT. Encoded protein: CASSGMTGMNTEAFF.

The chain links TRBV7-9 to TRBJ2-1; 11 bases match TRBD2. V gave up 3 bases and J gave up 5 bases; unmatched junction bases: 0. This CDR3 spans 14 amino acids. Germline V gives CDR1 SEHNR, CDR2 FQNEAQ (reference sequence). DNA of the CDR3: TGTGCCAGCAGCTTGGGACTAGCGGACAATGAGCAGTTCTTC. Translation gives CASSLGLADNEQFF.

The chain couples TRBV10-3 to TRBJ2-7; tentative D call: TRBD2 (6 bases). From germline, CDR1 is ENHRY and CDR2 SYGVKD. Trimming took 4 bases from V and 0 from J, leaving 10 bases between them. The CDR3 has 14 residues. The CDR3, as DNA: TGTGCCATCAGTGGGGCGGGGAGCTCCTACGAGCAGTACTTC. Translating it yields CAISGAGSSYEQYF.

The CDR3 loop reads CASSLGRGRAVGSYNEQFF. DNA for the CDR3: TGTGCCAGCAGCCTAGGCCGAGGGAGGGCGGTCGGGTCATACAATGAGCAGTTCTTC. The rearrangement joins TRBV7-2 to TRBJ2-1, with 7 bases fitting TRBD2. Germline lookup yields CDR1 SGHTA and CDR2 FQGNSA. Trimming cost V 5 bases and J 4 bases; bases outside gene matches: 20. This CDR3 is built from 19 residues.

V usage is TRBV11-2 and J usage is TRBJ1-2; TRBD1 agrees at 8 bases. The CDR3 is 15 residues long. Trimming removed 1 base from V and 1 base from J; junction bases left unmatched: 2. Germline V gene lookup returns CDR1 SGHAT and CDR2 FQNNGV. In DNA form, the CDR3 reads TGTGCCAGCAGCTTAGGGACAGGGAATAACTATGGCTACACCTTC. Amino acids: CASSLGTGNNYGYTF.

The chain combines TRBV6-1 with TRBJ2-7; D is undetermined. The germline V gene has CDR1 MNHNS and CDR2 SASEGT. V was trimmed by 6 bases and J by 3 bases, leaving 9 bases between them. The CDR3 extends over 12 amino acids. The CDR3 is CASSLFSYEQYF. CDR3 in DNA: TGTGCCAGCAGCCTCTTCAGCTACGAGCAGTACTTC.